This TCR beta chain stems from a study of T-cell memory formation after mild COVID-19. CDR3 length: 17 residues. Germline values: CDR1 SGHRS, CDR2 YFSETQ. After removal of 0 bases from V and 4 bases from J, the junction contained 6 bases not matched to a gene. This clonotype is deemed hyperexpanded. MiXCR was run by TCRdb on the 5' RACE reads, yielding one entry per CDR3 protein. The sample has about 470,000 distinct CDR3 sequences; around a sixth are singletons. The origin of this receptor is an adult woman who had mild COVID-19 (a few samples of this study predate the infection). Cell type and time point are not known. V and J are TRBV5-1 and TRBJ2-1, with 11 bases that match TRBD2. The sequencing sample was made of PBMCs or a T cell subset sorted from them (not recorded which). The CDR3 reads CASSLAPLAGGYNEQFF. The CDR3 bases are TGCGCCAGCAGCTTGGCCCCCCTAGCGGGGGGTTACAATGAGCAGTTCTTC.